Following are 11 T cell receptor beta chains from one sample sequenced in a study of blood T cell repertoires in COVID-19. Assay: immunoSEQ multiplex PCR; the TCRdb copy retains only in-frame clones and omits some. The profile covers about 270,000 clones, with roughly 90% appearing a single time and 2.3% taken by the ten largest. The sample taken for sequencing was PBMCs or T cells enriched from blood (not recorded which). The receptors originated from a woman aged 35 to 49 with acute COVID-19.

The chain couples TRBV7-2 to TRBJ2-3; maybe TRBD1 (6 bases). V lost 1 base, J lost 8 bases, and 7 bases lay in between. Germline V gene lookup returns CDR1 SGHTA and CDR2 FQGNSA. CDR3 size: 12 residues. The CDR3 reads CASSLEGGTQYF. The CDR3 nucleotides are TGTGCCAGCAGCTTAGAAGGGGGTACGCAGTATTTT.

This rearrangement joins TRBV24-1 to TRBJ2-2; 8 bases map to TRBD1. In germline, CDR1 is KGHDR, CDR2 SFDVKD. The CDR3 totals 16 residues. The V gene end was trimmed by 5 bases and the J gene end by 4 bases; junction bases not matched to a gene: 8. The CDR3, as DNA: TGTGCCACCAGTGTCTGGGGGACAGGATCCACCGGGGAGCTGTTTTTT. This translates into CATSVWGTGSTGELFF.

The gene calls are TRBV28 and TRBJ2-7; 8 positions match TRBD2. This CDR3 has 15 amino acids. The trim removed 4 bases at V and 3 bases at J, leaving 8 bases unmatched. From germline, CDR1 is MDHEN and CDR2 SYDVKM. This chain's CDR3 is CASSSLGAGGYEQYF. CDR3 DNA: TGTGCCAGCAGTTCCCTAGGCGCGGGGGGCTACGAGCAGTACTTC.

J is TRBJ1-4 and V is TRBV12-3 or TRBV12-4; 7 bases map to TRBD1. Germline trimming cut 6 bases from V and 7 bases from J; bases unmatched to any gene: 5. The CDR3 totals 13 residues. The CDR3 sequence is CASSPRGPEKLFF. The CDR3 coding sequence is TGTGCCAGCAGCCCTAGGGGGCCTGAAAAACTGTTTTTT.

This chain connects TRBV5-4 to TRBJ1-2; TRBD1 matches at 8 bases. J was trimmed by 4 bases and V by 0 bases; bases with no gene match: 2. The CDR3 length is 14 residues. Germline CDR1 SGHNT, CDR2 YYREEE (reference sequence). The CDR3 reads CASSLGDRLYGYTF. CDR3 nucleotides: TGTGCCAGCAGCTTGGGGGACAGGCTCTATGGCTACACCTTC.

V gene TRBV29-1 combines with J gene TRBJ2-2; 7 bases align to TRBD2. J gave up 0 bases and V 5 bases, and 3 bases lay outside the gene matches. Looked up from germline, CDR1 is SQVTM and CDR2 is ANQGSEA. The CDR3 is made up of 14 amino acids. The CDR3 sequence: CSVTGLANTGELFF. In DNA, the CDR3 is TGCAGCGTTACAGGACTAGCGAACACCGGGGAGCTGTTTTTT.

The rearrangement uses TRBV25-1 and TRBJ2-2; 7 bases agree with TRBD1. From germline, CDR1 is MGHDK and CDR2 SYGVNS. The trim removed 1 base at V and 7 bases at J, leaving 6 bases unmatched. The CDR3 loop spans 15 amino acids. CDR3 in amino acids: CASSEWGTEHGELFF. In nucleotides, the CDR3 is TGTGCCAGCAGTGAATGGGGGACAGAGCACGGGGAGCTGTTTTTT. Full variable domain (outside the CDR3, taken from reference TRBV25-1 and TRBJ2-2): EADIYQTPRYLVIGTGKKITLECSQTMGHDKMYWYQQDPGMELHLIHYSYGVNSTEKGDLSSESTVSRIRTEHFPLTLESARPSHTSQYLCASSEWGTEHGELFFGEGSRLTVL.

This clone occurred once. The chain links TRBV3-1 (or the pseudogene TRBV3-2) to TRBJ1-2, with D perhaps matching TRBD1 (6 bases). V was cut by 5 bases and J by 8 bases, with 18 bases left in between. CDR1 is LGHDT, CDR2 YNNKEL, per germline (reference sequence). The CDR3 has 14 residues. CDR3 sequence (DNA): TGTGCCAGCAGCGAAGGGTGGGACATTCGAGGCTACACCTTC. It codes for CASSEGWDIRGYTF.

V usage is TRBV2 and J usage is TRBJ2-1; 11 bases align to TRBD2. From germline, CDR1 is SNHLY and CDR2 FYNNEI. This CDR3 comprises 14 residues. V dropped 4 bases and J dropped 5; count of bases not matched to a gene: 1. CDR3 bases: TGTGCCAGCAGTGTACTAGCGGGGGACAATGAGCAGTTCTTC. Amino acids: CASSVLAGDNEQFF.

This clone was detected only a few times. The CDR3 spells CASSRGTSGTETQYF. The CDR3 DNA follows: TGTGCCAGCAGCCGCGGGACTAGCGGGACGGAGACCCAGTACTTC. The chain joins TRBV7-9 to TRBJ2-5; TRBD2 aligns across 13 bases. This CDR3 is built from 15 residues. Looked up from germline, CDR1 is SEHNR and CDR2 is FQNEAQ (reference sequence). The V segment lost 5 bases and the J segment 5 bases; nucleotides outside the gene matches: 5. Complete variable domain (other parts from reference TRBV7-9 and TRBJ2-5): DTGVSQNPRHKITKRGQNVTFRCDPISEHNRLYWYRQTLGQGPEFLTYFQNEAQLEKSRLLSDRFSAERPKGSFSTLEIQRTEQGDSAMYLCASSRGTSGTETQYFGPGTRLLVL.

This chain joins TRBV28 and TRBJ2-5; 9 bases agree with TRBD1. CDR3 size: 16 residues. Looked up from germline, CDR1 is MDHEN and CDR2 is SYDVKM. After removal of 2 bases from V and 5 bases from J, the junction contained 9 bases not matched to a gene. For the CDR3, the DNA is TGTGCCAGCAGTTTACACGCGGACAGGGGATGGGAGACCCAGTACTTC. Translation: CASSLHADRGWETQYF.